This passage covers 17 T cell receptor beta chains from one sample sequenced in a study of blood T cell repertoires in COVID-19. The data were produced by immunoSEQ multiplex PCR, yet TCRdb's version contains in-frame clones alone and is incomplete. Of around 34,000 clones in the sample, 75% to 90% were seen once. Sequenced input: peripheral blood. Receptors originate from a woman in her 70s with acute or convalescent COVID-19.

CDR3 region: CASRPGTGIVGRDEQFF. As DNA, the CDR3 is TGTGCCAGCAGGCCCGGGACAGGGATCGTCGGTAGGGATGAGCAGTTCTTC. The gene calls are TRBV2 and TRBJ2-1, with TRBD1 identical over 9 bases. The CDR3 spans 17 residues. J was trimmed by 8 bases and V by 6 bases; bases with no gene match: 17. Germline CDR1 SNHLY, CDR2 FYNNEI.

The chain carries TRBV5-1 and TRBJ2-5; 10 nucleotides agree with TRBD1. This CDR3 has 16 residues. The J segment lost 5 bases and the V segment lost 4 bases, leaving 11 bases of the junction unmatched. Germline CDR1 and CDR2: SGHRS and YFSETQ. CDR3 residues: CASSPIPGTGVETQYF. CDR3 nucleotide sequence: TGCGCCAGCAGCCCTATCCCCGGGACAGGGGTTGAGACCCAGTACTTC.

In its sample, this clone was seen once. V and J are TRBV11-1 and TRBJ2-7; 8 bases are a match to TRBD2. CDR3 length: 15 residues. The ends lost 6 bases at V and 3 bases at J; junction bases unmatched: 10. CDR1 and CDR2 from the germline V gene are SGHAT and FQDESV (reference sequence). The chain's CDR3 is CASSFGVAGFYEQYF. The CDR3, as DNA: TGTGCCAGCAGTTTCGGGGTAGCGGGATTCTACGAGCAGTACTTC.

The V gene is TRBV29-1, the J gene TRBJ1-6; 10 bases align to TRBD1. Per germline, CDR1 SQVTM and CDR2 ANQGSEA. The V segment lost 6 bases and the J segment 4 bases; nucleotides outside the gene matches: 6. This CDR3 is 15 amino acids long. DNA for the CDR3: TGCAGCGTCCGACAGGGGGCGAGTTATAATTCACCCCTCCACTTT. It translates to CSVRQGASYNSPLHF.

This rearrangement joins TRBV18 to TRBJ2-1, with 14 bases matching TRBD2. This CDR3 is 15 amino acids long. CDR1 and CDR2 (germline): KGHSH, LQKENI. With V trimmed by 0 bases and J by 9 bases, 1 base remained unmatched. The CDR3 DNA is TGTGCCAGCTCACCACCGGGACTAGCGGGAGTTGAGCAGTTCTTC. This sequence encodes CASSPPGLAGVEQFF. Drawing the rest from reference TRBV18 and TRBJ2-1, the complete variable domain is NAGVMQNPRHLVRRRGQEARLRCSPMKGHSHVYWYRQLPEEGLKFMVYLQKENIIDESGMPKERFSAEFPKEGPSILRIQQVVRGDSAAYFCASSPPGLAGVEQFFGPGTRLTVL.

The rearrangement uses TRBV3-1 (or the pseudogene TRBV3-2) and TRBJ1-6; D not resolved. CDR1 is LGHDT and CDR2 is YNNKEL in the germline V gene (reference sequence). V lost 5 bases to trimming and J lost 7 bases, with 12 bases between them. The CDR3 contains 14 residues. CDR3 DNA: TGTGCCAGCAGCGCTGGATGGCGGAATTCACCCCTCCACTTT. Its protein is CASSAGWRNSPLHF.

V and J are TRBV12-3 or TRBV12-4 and TRBJ1-4, with D maybe TRBD1 (5 bases). CDR3 length equals 13 residues. V was cut by 3 bases and J by 6 bases, with 8 bases left in between. CDR3 residues: CASSLRGDEKLFF. The CDR3 nucleotides are TGTGCCAGCAGTTTGCGGGGGGATGAAAAACTGTTTTTT.

This rearrangement joins TRBV6-2 or TRBV6-3 to TRBJ2-5; 7 positions match TRBD1. The CDR3 loop spans 14 amino acids. With V trimmed by 6 bases and J by 4 bases, 8 bases remained unmatched. Germline CDR1 reads MNHEY; CDR2 reads SVGEGT. In DNA, the CDR3 is TGTGCCAGCAGCTTCGACAGGGATGGAGAGACCCAGTACTTC. This translates into CASSFDRDGETQYF.

V usage is TRBV18 and J usage is TRBJ1-1; D is possibly TRBD1 (5 bases). V gave up 2 bases and J gave up 0 bases, with 16 bases separating them. Germline CDR1 and CDR2: KGHSH and LQKENI. The CDR3 covers 17 residues. The CDR3 here is CASSPAAGSSMNTEAFF. The CDR3 nucleotides are TGTGCCAGCTCACCAGCTGCAGGGTCGTCTATGAACACTGAAGCTTTCTTT.

The chain couples TRBV2 to TRBJ2-1, with D unclear. V dropped 0 bases and J dropped 7 bases, with 16 bases sitting between them. Germline V gene data show CDR1 as SNHLY and CDR2 as FYNNEI. This CDR3 spans 16 amino acids. The CDR3 spells CASSEALVRGPNEQFF. CDR3 sequence (DNA): TGTGCCAGCAGTGAAGCGCTGGTCCGTGGGCCTAATGAGCAGTTCTTC.

The chain employs TRBV27 and TRBJ2-2; 9 nucleotides line up with TRBD1. V trimming: 4 bases; J trimming: 7 bases; junction bases outside the gene matches: 7. The CDR3 length is 15 residues. Per germline, CDR1 MNHEY and CDR2 SMNVEV (reference sequence). The DNA for the CDR3 is TGTGCCAGCAGTTCGGCACAGGGGGCGAACGGGGAGCTGTTTTTT. It yields the protein CASSSAQGANGELFF.

The rearrangement uses TRBV18 and TRBJ2-1; tentative D call: TRBD1 (7 bases). The CDR3 runs to 18 residues. Trimming cost V 1 base and J 0 bases, with 16 bases left between them. Germline V gene data show CDR1 as KGHSH and CDR2 as LQKENI. In DNA, the CDR3 is TGTGCCAGCTCACCACAGGCCCAGGGGGGTAGCTCCTACAATGAGCAGTTCTTC. Translation gives CASSPQAQGGSSYNEQFF.

The chain recombines TRBV7-2 with TRBJ2-1; 12 bases align to TRBD2. This CDR3 spans 13 amino acids. Germline lookup yields CDR1 SGHTA and CDR2 FQGNSA. With 7 bases clipped from V and 7 bases from J, the junction kept 2 bases outside the gene matches. CDR3 DNA: TGTGCCAGCAAACTAGCGGGAGGTAATGAGCAGTTCTTC. Translating it yields CASKLAGGNEQFF. The full variable domain, with the rest looked up from reference TRBV7-2 and TRBJ2-1, is GAGVSQSPSNKVTEKGKDVELRCDPISGHTALYWYRQSLGQGLEFLIYFQGNSAPDKSGLPSDRFSAERTGGSVSTLTIQRTQQEDSAVYLCASKLAGGNEQFFGPGTRLTVL.

A remark on this clone: A read error may produce the germline difference seen at one junction end. V is TRBV7-7 and J is TRBJ2-7; D may be TRBD2 (5 bases). CDR1 and CDR2 (germline): SSHAT, FNYEAQ (reference sequence). CDR3 length equals 16 residues. CDR3 in DNA: TGTGCTAGCAGCTTATTTATGAGGGAACCTACCTACGAGCAGTACTTC. It encodes CASSLFMREPTYEQYF.

This clone was counted between two and nine times. The rearrangement links TRBV6-5 to TRBJ1-6; D possibly corresponds to TRBD1 (5 bases). Germline V gene data show CDR1 as MNHEY and CDR2 as SVGAGI. V dropped 8 bases and J dropped 10 bases, with 18 bases sitting between them. This CDR3 contains 14 residues. DNA for the CDR3: TGTGCCAGCGGGGACCAGGGAGGAAGGTCACCCCTCCACTTT. Translating gives CASGDQGGRSPLHF.

The rearrangement links TRBV6-4 to TRBJ1-1; D perhaps matches TRBD1 (6 bases). Trimming pared 6 bases from V and 1 base from J, leaving 12 bases between. The CDR3 contains 14 residues. Germline V gene data show CDR1 as MRHNA and CDR2 as SNTAGT. The chain's CDR3 is CASRDEGQNTEAFF. The CDR3 DNA sequence: TGTGCCAGCAGGGACGAGGGACAGAACACTGAAGCTTTCTTT.

The V gene is TRBV7-9, the J gene TRBJ2-2; TRBD1 agrees at 9 bases. V was clipped by 4 bases and J by 3 bases; unmatched bases: 3. The CDR3 extends over 15 amino acids. From germline, CDR1 is SEHNR and CDR2 FQNEAQ (reference sequence). The CDR3 nucleotides read TGTGCCAGCAGCTCCGGGACAGGGCACACCGGGGAGCTGTTTTTT. Protein product: CASSSGTGHTGELFF.